Each of the 30 T cell receptor beta chains below was sequenced from the same sample in a study of blood T cells in healthy people across ages. Then a second PCR, running roughly 7 to 11 cycles, was carried out with a sample-barcoded 5' primer and a J-beta primer mix. MiXCR was run by TCRdb on the 5' RACE reads, yielding one entry per CDR3 protein. The sample has 600,000 to 1,000,000 distinct CDR3 sequences, approximately 25% seen once. This same sample was also taken into another study, of T cells of mothers and their children.

The sample was blood. Receptors were obtained from a boy aged 5-17 years in good health.

This clonotype has just a few counts. CDR3 DNA: TGTGCCAGCAGTTACTCGATCATGAGGGTTGAGACCCAGTACTTC. Amino acid sequence: CASSYSIMRVETQYF. The genes are TRBV6-6 and TRBJ2-5, with D possibly being TRBD2 (5 bases). Germline V CDR1 and CDR2: MNHNY, SVGAGI (reference sequence). The CDR3 totals 15 residues. V lost 0 bases and J 5 bases, leaving 13 bases between the germline ends.

V and J are TRBV29-1 and TRBJ2-7; no clear D gene. Germline V lookup: CDR1 SQVTM, CDR2 ANQGSEA. The V gene lost 3 bases and the J gene lost 6 bases, with 12 bases spanning the gap. This CDR3 has 12 residues. The CDR3 DNA sequence: TGCAGCGTTGAGGACGGAGTCTGCGAGCAGTACTTC. As protein: CSVEDGVCEQYF.

Of note for this clonotype: At one end the junction does not follow the germline gene, possibly because of a read error. The gene calls are TRBV28 and TRBJ1-1; D not resolved. Germline V lookup: CDR1 MDHEN, CDR2 SYDVKM. The CDR3 is made up of 15 amino acids. As DNA, the CDR3 is TGTGCCAGCAGTCCCCCCGAAAGACTTAACACTGAAGTTTTCTTT. Its protein product is CASSPPERLNTEVFF.

V is TRBV20-1 and J is TRBJ2-3; 8 bases are shared with TRBD1. The CDR3 contains 14 residues. The germline V gene encodes CDR1 DFQATT and CDR2 SNEGSKA (reference sequence). Trimming cost V 6 bases and J 3 bases; bases outside gene matches: 8. The DNA of the CDR3 is TGCAGTGCAAGACAGGGGTTGTTGACAGATACGCAGTATTTT. Its protein is CSARQGLLTDTQYF.

This clonotype was counted a few times. The chain has TRBV9 and TRBJ2-5; 7 bases align to TRBD2. The CDR3 has 14 amino acids. The germline V gene encodes CDR1 SGDLS and CDR2 YYNGEE. J gave up 7 bases and V 4 bases, and 10 bases lay outside the gene matches. CDR3 sequence: CASSPGTTPGTQYF. The CDR3 coding sequence is TGTGCCAGCAGCCCCGGGACTACCCCAGGGACCCAGTACTTC. Full variable domain (remainder filled in from reference TRBV9 and TRBJ2-5): DSGVTQTPKHLITATGQRVTLRCSPRSGDLSVYWYQQSLDQGLQFLIQYYNGEERAKGNILERFSAQQFPDLHSELNLSSLELGDSALYFCASSPGTTPGTQYFGPGTRLLVL.

The CDR3 bases are TGCGCCAGCAGCCAAGATCGGGCCGCGGCGGAGACCTACACCTTC. The encoded protein is CASSQDRAAAETYTF. The chain combines TRBV4-3 with TRBJ1-2, with D unclear. The CDR3 has 15 residues. Germline V CDR1 and CDR2: LGHNA, YSLEER. The V and J ends lost 0 bases and 10 bases respectively, with 18 bases between them.

About this clonotype: Mismatch with germline at one junction end may stem from a read error. The chain combines TRBV6-2 or TRBV6-3 with TRBJ2-7; tentative D call: TRBD2 (6 bases). The CDR3 sequence is 16 residues long. Germline values: CDR1 MNHEY, CDR2 SVGEGT. CDR3 coding DNA: TGTGCCAGCAGTCACTCTTTACGGGAGCCGACCTACGAGCAGTACTTC. Its protein is CASSHSLREPTYEQYF.

This clonotype was recorded a few times. J is TRBJ2-5 and V is TRBV7-2; 7 nucleotides align to TRBD2. The end of the DNA aligns better with TRBJ2-1, so the J call may be wrong. Looked up from germline, CDR1 is SGHTA and CDR2 is FQGNSA. This CDR3 has 13 residues. CDR3 nucleotides: TGTGCCAGCAGCTTATCCCAGCGGGGAGAGCAGTTCTTC. Encoded protein: CASSLSQRGEQFF.

This rearrangement joins TRBV20-1 to TRBJ2-7, with 8 bases lining up with TRBD2. Per germline, CDR1 DFQATT and CDR2 SNEGSKA (reference sequence). The CDR3 has 17 amino acids. With 4 bases clipped from V and 1 base from J, the junction kept 15 bases outside the gene matches. CDR3 sequence: CSAIAGPSGGPSYEQYF. As DNA, the CDR3 is TGCAGTGCTATTGCAGGGCCCAGCGGGGGTCCTTCCTACGAGCAGTACTTC.

This clonotype has just a few counts. This sequence joins TRBV7-9 and TRBJ1-4; no clear D. The CDR3 covers 14 residues. The V gene's germline CDR1 is SEHNR and CDR2 FQNEAQ (reference sequence). V was pared by 5 bases and J by 5 bases, with 12 bases between. The CDR3 DNA is TGTGCCAGCAGCGAGGGCGGATCGAATGAAAAACTGTTTTTT. This codes for CASSEGGSNEKLFF. The full variable domain, with the rest looked up from reference TRBV7-9 and TRBJ1-4, is DTGVSQNPRHKITKRGQNVTFRCDPISEHNRLYWYRQTLGQGPEFLTYFQNEAQLEKSRLLSDRFSAERPKGSFSTLEIQRTEQGDSAMYLCASSEGGSNEKLFFGSGTQLSVL.

In its sample, this clonotype was seen a few times. The chain couples TRBV6-5 to TRBJ1-1, with D possibly matching TRBD1 (5 bases). CDR1 is MNHEY and CDR2 is SVGAGI in the germline V gene. The V end lost 8 bases, the J end lost 2 bases, and 18 bases lay between the germline ends. This CDR3 region has 15 residues. For the CDR3, the DNA is TGTGCCAGCTTACCCGAAACCCAGGGAAACACTGAAGCTTTCTTT. Translating it yields CASLPETQGNTEAFF.

This clonotype was recorded many times. The V call is TRBV13, the J call TRBJ1-5; no definite D call. Germline CDR1 is PRHDT and CDR2 is FYEKMQ (reference sequence). The V and J ends lost 3 bases and 5 bases respectively, with 5 bases between them. CDR3 length equals 12 residues. The CDR3 nucleotides read TGTGCCAGCAGCTTGGGAGATCAGCCCCAGCATTTT. Translating gives CASSLGDQPQHF.

This clonotype has ten or more counts. This chain links TRBV9 with TRBJ1-1, with unresolved D. CDR3 length: 13 residues. Per germline, CDR1 SGDLS and CDR2 YYNGEE. The V and J ends lost 5 bases and 1 base respectively, with 9 bases between them. CDR3 bases: TGTGCCAGCAGTGTGACGGGGAACACTGAAGCTTTCTTT. This gives the protein CASSVTGNTEAFF.

This clonotype was seen only a few times. In DNA, the CDR3 is TGCAGTGCTAGAGGTATTTACGAGCAGTACTTC. Its translation: CSARGIYEQYF. The chain joins TRBV20-1 to TRBJ2-7; D is undetermined. CDR1 DFQATT and CDR2 SNEGSKA come from the germline V gene (reference sequence). The CDR3 has 11 amino acids. Trimming removed 1 base from V and 4 bases from J, with 5 bases in between.

This chain uses TRBV7-6 with TRBJ2-3, with D possibly matching TRBD1 (6 bases). The CDR3 totals 16 residues. Germline V gives CDR1 SGHVS, CDR2 FNYEAQ. V gave up 5 bases and J gave up 2 bases, with 17 bases separating them. The CDR3 is CASSPTGSVHTDTQYF. In DNA form, the CDR3 reads TGTGCCAGCAGCCCGACAGGATCCGTTCACACAGATACGCAGTATTTT.

The chain couples TRBV20-1 to TRBJ1-2; 9 nucleotides align to TRBD1. Germline CDR1 and CDR2: DFQATT and SNEGSKA (reference sequence). This CDR3 contains 16 residues. The ends lost 0 bases at V and 3 bases at J; junction bases unmatched: 8. CDR3 amino acids: CSARERGTGGYYGYTF. The CDR3 region has the DNA TGCAGTGCTAGAGAGCGAGGTACAGGGGGCTACTATGGCTACACCTTC.

In regard to this clonotype: An end of the junction does not agree with germline; a read error may underlie this. V is TRBV4-1 and J is TRBJ2-3; 9 bases map to TRBD2. The CDR3 runs to 16 residues. The germline gives CDR1 MGHRA, CDR2 YSYEKL. The CDR3 region has the DNA TGCGCCAGCAGCCAAAGACCGGGACTAGCCGGAGATACGCAATATTTT. Translation gives CASSQRPGLAGDTQYF.

V usage is TRBV7-2 and J usage is TRBJ2-1; perhaps TRBD1 as D (5 bases). The germline V and J ends were trimmed by 5 bases and 5 bases, with 10 bases remaining between them. The CDR3 has 13 residues. Looked up from germline, CDR1 is SGHTA and CDR2 is FQGNSA. The DNA of the CDR3 is TGTGCCAGCAGCCCAGGGCCCGACAATGAGCAGTTCTTC. Protein product: CASSPGPDNEQFF.

V and J are TRBV18 and TRBJ2-7; D unresolved. V was trimmed by 3 bases and J by 5 bases, leaving 14 bases between them. The CDR3 consists of 14 residues. CDR1 is KGHSH and CDR2 is LQKENI in the germline V gene. In DNA, the CDR3 is TGTGCCAGCTCACCGCAGGAAGGAATGGACGAGCAGTACTTC. The encoded protein is CASSPQEGMDEQYF.

This clonotype came up a few times. The V call is TRBV20-1, the J call TRBJ2-3; unclear D gene. This CDR3 spans 13 amino acids. The V gene's germline CDR1 is DFQATT and CDR2 SNEGSKA (reference sequence). V lost 4 bases to trimming and J lost 3 bases, with 11 bases between them. CDR3 in amino acids: CSAMGLRTDTQYF. The CDR3 DNA follows: TGCAGTGCTATGGGGTTGAGAACAGATACGCAGTATTTT.

The table lists this clonotype with a few counts. V and J are TRBV6-1 and TRBJ2-5, with 10 bases that match TRBD2. The CDR3 length is 17 residues. Germline V CDR1 and CDR2: MNHNS, SASEGT. J gave up 5 bases and V 6 bases, and 15 bases lay outside the gene matches. In nucleotides, the CDR3 is TGTGCCAGCAGCCCCGGGATTAGCGGGGGGCCCGGGGAGACCCAGTACTTC. As protein: CASSPGISGGPGETQYF.

The V call is TRBV5-1, the J call TRBJ2-7; D is unclear. Per the germline V gene, CDR1 is SGHRS and CDR2 is YFSETQ. The CDR3 runs to 15 residues. Deletions cut 3 bases from V and 4 bases from J, with 17 bases between. The CDR3 sequence is CASSSPQGPLYEQYF. The CDR3 region has the DNA TGCGCCAGCAGCTCTCCCCAAGGACCACTTTACGAGCAGTACTTC.

The V gene is TRBV12-3 or TRBV12-4, the J gene TRBJ1-4, with TRBD1 matching 8 bases. V dropped 6 bases and J dropped 7; count of bases not matched to a gene: 19. The CDR3 is 18 amino acids. In DNA, the CDR3 is TGTGCCAGCAGATCTTGGGGACAGGACCAGGGGGATTTTGAAAAACTGTTTTTT. Translation gives CASRSWGQDQGDFEKLFF.

The chain employs TRBV4-3 and TRBJ2-1; 8 nucleotides match TRBD1. The DNA matches TRBJ2-5 better at its end, which makes the J call doubtful. Looked up from germline, CDR1 is LGHNA and CDR2 is YSLEER. This CDR3 has 15 residues. The CDR3 spells CASSQEDRVQETQYF. CDR3 nucleotide sequence: TGCGCCAGCAGCCAAGAGGACAGGGTTCAAGAGACCCAGTACTTC.

This clonotype was seen a few times. V usage is TRBV7-9 and J usage is TRBJ2-5, with TRBD2 matching 7 bases. The junction had 8 bases not matched to a gene; V was cut back by 5 bases and J by 5 bases. Per the germline V gene, CDR1 is SEHNR and CDR2 is FQNEAQ (reference sequence). The CDR3 totals 14 residues. CDR3 DNA: TGTGCCAGCAGCGTCCCCCGGGGGGTGGAGACCCAGTACTTC. Protein: CASSVPRGVETQYF. Drawing the rest from reference TRBV7-9 and TRBJ2-5, the complete variable domain is DTGVSQNPRHKITKRGQNVTFRCDPISEHNRLYWYRQTLGQGPEFLTYFQNEAQLEKSRLLSDRFSAERPKGSFSTLEIQRTEQGDSAMYLCASSVPRGVETQYFGPGTRLLVL.

This sequence joins TRBV5-1 and TRBJ2-4; D is undetermined. The CDR3 spans 15 residues. From germline, CDR1 is SGHRS and CDR2 YFSETQ. Trimming took 4 bases from V and 0 from J, leaving 11 bases between them. The DNA for the CDR3 is TGCGCCAGCAGCCCGGACGAGTTAGCCAAAAACATTCAGTACTTC. Translating it yields CASSPDELAKNIQYF.

The V and J genes are TRBV21-1 and TRBJ2-7; the D call in the table, TRBD1, was not verified against the DNA. TRBV21-1 is a listed pseudogene. The length of the CDR3 is 16 residues. CDR3 loop: CASIPREGNGDYEQYF. The CDR3, as DNA: TGTGCCAGCATCCCCCGAGAAGGGAACGGAGACTACGAGCAGTACTTC.

The chain carries TRBV5-6 and TRBJ2-2, with D possibly called TRBD1 or TRBD2 (5 bases each). V was trimmed by 1 base and J by 2 bases, leaving 12 bases between them. The CDR3 runs to 16 residues. CDR1 and CDR2 from the germline V gene are SGHDT and YYEEEE. CDR3 DNA sequence: TGTGCCAGCAGCTTGTGGTCCAGGGACAACACCGGGGAGCTGTTTTTT. It encodes CASSLWSRDNTGELFF.

This clonotype was recorded a few times. V usage is TRBV7-2 and J usage is TRBJ2-7; D unclear. Per germline, CDR1 SGHTA and CDR2 FQGNSA. The V gene lost 1 base and the J gene lost 3 bases, with 10 bases spanning the gap. CDR3 size: 14 residues. CDR3 nucleotide sequence: TGTGCCAGCAGCTTAGGTCAGAACCTCTACGAGCAGTACTTC. Its translation is CASSLGQNLYEQYF.

This clonotype was counted between two and nine times. The chain combines TRBV6-2 or TRBV6-3 with TRBJ2-3, with 11 bases aligning to TRBD2. Germline V gene data show CDR1 as MNHEY and CDR2 as SVGEGT. CDR3 length equals 15 residues. J was trimmed by 4 bases and V by 6 bases; bases with no gene match: 6. The CDR3, as DNA: TGTGCCAGCAGGCCGACTAGCGGGGAGGCAGATACGCAGTATTTT. Translated: CASRPTSGEADTQYF.